Below, 17 T cell receptor beta chains from the same sample are listed, as sequenced in a study of blood T cell repertoires in COVID-19. The data were produced by immunoSEQ multiplex PCR, yet TCRdb's version contains in-frame clones alone and is incomplete. The sample lists about 140,000 clones; 65% to 90% were seen once. The sample consisted of peripheral blood. These TCRs come from a man aged 55-75 years with active or convalescent COVID-19.

V and J are TRBV7-2 and TRBJ1-2, with no clear D. The germline V gene encodes CDR1 SGHTA and CDR2 FQGNSA. The V end lost 2 bases, the J end lost 4 bases, and 8 bases lay between the germline ends. The CDR3 spans 13 residues. CDR3: CASSLIDTYGYTF. The CDR3 DNA reads TGTGCCAGCAGCTTAATAGATACCTATGGCTACACCTTC. Supplemented by reference TRBV7-2 and TRBJ1-2, the full variable domain reads GAGVSQSPSNKVTEKGKDVELRCDPISGHTALYWYRQSLGQGLEFLIYFQGNSAPDKSGLPSDRFSAERTGGSVSTLTIQRTQQEDSAVYLCASSLIDTYGYTFGSGTRLTVV.

The chain carries TRBV27 and TRBJ2-3; 11 bases are a match to TRBD2. Germline CDR1 reads MNHEY; CDR2 reads SMNVEV (reference sequence). There are 16 residues in the CDR3. V was pared by 4 bases and J by 8 bases, with 11 bases of the junction left unmatched. The CDR3 region is CASSCPTSGIPGTQYF. As DNA, the CDR3 is TGTGCCAGCAGTTGTCCGACTAGCGGGATTCCAGGTACGCAGTATTTT.

The chain combines TRBV19 with TRBJ1-5; D uncertain. Deletions cut 3 bases from V and 6 bases from J, with 9 bases between. In germline, CDR1 is LNHDA, CDR2 SQIVND (reference sequence). The length of the CDR3 is 13 residues. The CDR3 DNA sequence: TGTGCCAGTAGTATCGGCAGGCTTCAGCCCCAGCATTTT. Residues: CASSIGRLQPQHF. Full variable domain (rest looked up from reference TRBV19 and TRBJ1-5): DGGITQSPKYLFRKEGQNVTLSCEQNLNHDAMYWYRQDPGQGLRLIYYSQIVNDFQKGDIAEGYSVSREKKESFPLTVTSAQKNPTAFYLCASSIGRLQPQHFGDGTRLSIL.

V is TRBV7-2 and J is TRBJ1-1; 7 bases fit TRBD1. Trimming took 2 bases from V and 7 from J; bases not matched to a gene: 7. CDR3 length equals 14 residues. Germline V gene data show CDR1 as SGHTA and CDR2 as FQGNSA. The DNA for the CDR3 is TGTGCCAGCAGCTTAATAGGGACAGCGGATGAAGCTTTCTTT. Translation gives CASSLIGTADEAFF.

This clone is labeled as medium-sized (0.01 to 0.1%). This chain joins TRBV2 and TRBJ2-5; D is perhaps TRBD2 (5 bases). Trimming removed 8 bases from V and 1 base from J, with 11 bases in between. The CDR3 is made up of 13 amino acids. The germline CDR1 and CDR2 sequences are SNHLY and FYNNEI. The CDR3 region is CASLSDLQETQYF. Written as DNA, the CDR3 is TGTGCCAGCCTTAGCGATCTCCAAGAGACCCAGTACTTC.

This chain links TRBV7-8 with TRBJ1-3; D gene ambiguous. V lost 3 bases and J lost 4, with 10 bases in between. The CDR3 is 14 residues long. Per the germline V gene, CDR1 is SGHVS and CDR2 is FQNEAQ. The CDR3 spells CASSFGGNGNTIYF. CDR3 bases: TGTGCCAGCAGCTTTGGAGGAAACGGAAACACCATATATTTT.

This sequence joins TRBV18 and TRBJ2-7; 7 nucleotides agree with TRBD2. J gave up 7 bases and V 6 bases, and 15 bases lay outside the gene matches. The germline V gene has CDR1 KGHSH and CDR2 LQKENI. The CDR3 consists of 15 residues. The CDR3 sequence: CASSPAGGGLGEQYF. The CDR3 DNA reads as TGTGCCAGCTCCCCAGCGGGCGGGGGTCTGGGGGAGCAGTACTTC.

The chain uses TRBV10-2 and TRBJ1-2; no firm D call. This CDR3 region has 11 residues. Germline V lookup: CDR1 WSHSY, CDR2 SAAADI. The V end lost 3 bases, the J end lost 7 bases, and 6 bases lay between the germline ends. CDR3 sequence reads: CASSDRGGYTF. CDR3 in DNA: TGCGCCAGCAGTGACCGGGGTGGCTACACCTTC.

The CDR3 sequence: CASSYGRQGGSRRAFF. The CDR3 nucleotides are TGTGCCAGCAGTTACGGGCGACAGGGCGGCTCTCGAAGAGCTTTCTTT. V is TRBV6-5 and J is TRBJ1-1; TRBD1 aligns across 7 bases. Germline-derived CDR1 and CDR2 are MNHEY and SVGAGI. This CDR3 region has 16 residues. Unmatched junction bases numbered 16, after V lost 2 bases and J lost 10 bases.

The CDR3 region has the DNA TGTGCCAGCAGTCTCGGGGAGGCAGAGACCCAGTACTTC. Translated, it gives CASSLGEAETQYF. The chain joins TRBV12-3 or TRBV12-4 to TRBJ2-5; D is perhaps TRBD2 (6 bases). This CDR3 comprises 13 residues. Trimming removed 5 bases at V and 4 bases at J, with 11 bases between.

The CDR3 loop reads CASSLGGDRGNTEAFF. CDR3 nucleotides: TGTGCCAGCAGCCTTGGCGGGGACAGGGGGAACACTGAAGCTTTCTTT. The chain carries TRBV7-9 and TRBJ1-1; 10 bases agree with TRBD1. Losses at the gene ends were 5 bases for V and 1 base for J; bases not matched to a gene: 7. Germline assignment: CDR1 SEHNR and CDR2 FQNEAQ (reference sequence). The CDR3 length is 16 residues.

The rearrangement joins TRBV4-1 to TRBJ2-1; TRBD2 is a possible D gene (6 bases). The germline V and J ends were trimmed by 1 base and 4 bases, with 17 bases remaining between them. The CDR3 has 17 residues. Germline V CDR1 and CDR2: MGHRA, YSYEKL. In DNA form, the CDR3 reads TGCGCCAGCAGCCAAGTTCCGGGATTAGGAGGGTACAATGAGCAGTTCTTC. Protein sequence: CASSQVPGLGGYNEQFF.

The V and J genes are TRBV7-9 and TRBJ1-2; unclear D gene. Germline CDR1 is SEHNR and CDR2 is FQNEAQ (reference sequence). V was cut by 8 bases and J by 7 bases, with 11 bases left in between. This CDR3 spans 11 amino acids. CDR3 sequence: CASASGGGYTF. In DNA, the CDR3 is TGTGCCAGCGCCTCCGGCGGTGGCTACACCTTC. Looking up the rest from reference TRBV7-9 and TRBJ1-2 gives the full variable domain: DTGVSQNPRHKITKRGQNVTFRCDPISEHNRLYWYRQTLGQGPEFLTYFQNEAQLEKSRLLSDRFSAERPKGSFSTLEIQRTEQGDSAMYLCASASGGGYTFGSGTRLTVV.

V gene TRBV5-5 combines with J gene TRBJ1-1; D remains ambiguous. V lost 2 bases, J lost 2 bases, and 4 bases lay in between. Per the germline V gene, CDR1 is SGHKS and CDR2 is YYEKEE (reference sequence). CDR3 length: 12 residues. For the CDR3, the DNA is TGTGCCAGCAGCTTTTCTAACACTGAAGCTTTCTTT. Amino acid sequence: CASSFSNTEAFF.

CDR3 DNA: TGCGCCAGCAGCCAAGATAGGGCAGCGGGAGGGTATGGCTACACCTTC. Translated, it gives CASSQDRAAGGYGYTF. The V call is TRBV4-3, the J call TRBJ1-2; D unclear. In germline, CDR1 is LGHNA, CDR2 YSLEER. The CDR3 is 16 residues long. V shed 0 bases and J shed 5 bases, with 16 bases lying between them.

The chain couples TRBV6-1 to TRBJ1-2; 8 bases are a match to TRBD1. This CDR3 region has 15 residues. Per the germline V gene, CDR1 is MNHNS and CDR2 is SASEGT. The V gene end was trimmed by 0 bases and the J gene end by 5 bases; junction bases not matched to a gene: 5. The DNA for the CDR3 is TGTGCCAGCAGTGAAGCGGCAGGGGGCGCGTATGGCTACACCTTC. Its translation is CASSEAAGGAYGYTF.

This chain uses TRBV7-9 with TRBJ1-5; D gene ambiguous. Trimming removed 1 base from V and 7 bases from J, with 8 bases in between. Germline CDR1 SEHNR, CDR2 FQNEAQ (reference sequence). The CDR3 covers 13 residues. CDR3 amino acids: CASSLDYGQPQHF. DNA for the CDR3: TGTGCCAGCAGCTTAGACTACGGACAGCCCCAGCATTTT.